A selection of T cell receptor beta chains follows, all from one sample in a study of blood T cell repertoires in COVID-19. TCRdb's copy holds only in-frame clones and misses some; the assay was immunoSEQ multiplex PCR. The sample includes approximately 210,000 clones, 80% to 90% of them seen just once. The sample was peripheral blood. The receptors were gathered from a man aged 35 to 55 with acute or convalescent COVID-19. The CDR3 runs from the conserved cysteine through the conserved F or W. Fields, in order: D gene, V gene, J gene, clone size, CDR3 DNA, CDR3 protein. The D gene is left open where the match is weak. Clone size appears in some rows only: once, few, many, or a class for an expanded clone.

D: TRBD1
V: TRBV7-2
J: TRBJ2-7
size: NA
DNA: TGTGCCAGCAGCATACCGGGACAGGGGGCCTACGAGCAGTACTTC
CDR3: CASSIPGQGAYEQYF

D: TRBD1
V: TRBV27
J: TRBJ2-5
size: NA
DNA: TGTGCCAGCAGTTCCTCATGGGCCAGGGGGGAGACCCAGTACTTC
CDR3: CASSSSWARGETQYF

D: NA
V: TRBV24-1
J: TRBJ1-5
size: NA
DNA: TGTGCCACCAGTTTCGCGGGGGGAAGTCAGCCCCAGCATTTT
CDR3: CATSFAGGSQPQHF

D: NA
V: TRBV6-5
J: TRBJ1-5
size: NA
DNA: TGTGCCAGCAGTTACGCAGGGCCGAATCAGCCCCAGCATTTT
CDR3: CASSYAGPNQPQHF

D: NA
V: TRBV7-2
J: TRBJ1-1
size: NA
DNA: TGTGCCAGCCATAGGGAGGGTCATAACACTGAAGCTTTCTTT
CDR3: CASHREGHNTEAFF

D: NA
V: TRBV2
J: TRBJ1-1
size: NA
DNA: TGTGCCAGCAGCCCTACCCCAGGGAACACTGAAGCTTTCTTT
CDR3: CASSPTPGNTEAFF

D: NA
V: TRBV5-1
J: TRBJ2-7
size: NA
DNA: TGCGCCAGCAGCACAGATCCGACAGGCTACGAGCAGTACTTC
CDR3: CASSTDPTGYEQYF

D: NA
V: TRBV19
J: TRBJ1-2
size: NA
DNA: TGTGCCAGCCTTGGGGCAGGGTATAATGGCTACACCTTC
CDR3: CASLGAGYNGYTF

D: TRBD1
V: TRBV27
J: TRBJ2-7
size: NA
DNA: TGTGCCAGCAGGCGTCGGACAGGGAACAATCACTACGAGCAGTACTTC
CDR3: CASRRRTGNNHYEQYF

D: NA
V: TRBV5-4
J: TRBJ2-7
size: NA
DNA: TGTGCCAGCAGCTCGTCGGGTTGGGAGCAGTACTTC
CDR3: CASSSSGWEQYF

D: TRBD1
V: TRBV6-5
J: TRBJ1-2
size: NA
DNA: TGTGCCAGCACCACAGGGGTCAACTATGGCTACACCTTC
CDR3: CASTTGVNYGYTF

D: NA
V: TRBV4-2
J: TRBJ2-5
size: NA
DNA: TGTGCCAGCAGCCAAGTGCTAGAGGTTCGGGAGACCCAGTACTTC
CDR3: CASSQVLEVRETQYF

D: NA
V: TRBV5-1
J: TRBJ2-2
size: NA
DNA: TGCGCCAGCAGCTTGGGGACAGGGAGGGCCACCGGGGAGCTGTTTTTT
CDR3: CASSLGTGRATGELFF

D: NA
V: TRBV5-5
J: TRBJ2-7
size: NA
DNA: TGTGCCAGCAGCTTGCCCGGACTCTCTTGGGAGTACTTC
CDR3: CASSLPGLSWEYF

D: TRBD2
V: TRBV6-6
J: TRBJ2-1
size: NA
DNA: TGTGCCAGCAGCCCGCCCCTAGCGGGGCGAAATGAGCAGTTCTTC
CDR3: CASSPPLAGRNEQFF

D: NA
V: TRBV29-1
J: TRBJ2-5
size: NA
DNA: TGCAGCGTTGCGGGTTATCAAGAGACCCAGTACTTC
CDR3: CSVAGYQETQYF

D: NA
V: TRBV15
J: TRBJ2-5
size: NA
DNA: TGTGCCACCAGCAGAGATGGAGGTCCCCAAGAGACCCAGTACTTC
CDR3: CATSRDGGPQETQYF

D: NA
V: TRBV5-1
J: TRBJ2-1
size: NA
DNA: TGCGCCAGCAGACCTCTTGAGGCATCTGAGCAGTTCTTC
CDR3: CASRPLEASEQFF

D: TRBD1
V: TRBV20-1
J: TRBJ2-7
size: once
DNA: TGCAGTGCTAGTCTCAGAGGGGACAGTAGGAACGAGCAGTACTTC
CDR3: CSASLRGDSRNEQYF

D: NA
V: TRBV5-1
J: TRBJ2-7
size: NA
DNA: TGCGCCAGCAGCGCGGGGGAACAGGGCCTCTACGAGCAGTACTTC
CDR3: CASSAGEQGLYEQYF

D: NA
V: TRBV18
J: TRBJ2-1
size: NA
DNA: TGTGCCAGCTCACCACCGGCTAGCAGTATCCACAATGAGCAGTTCTTC
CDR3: CASSPPASSIHNEQFF

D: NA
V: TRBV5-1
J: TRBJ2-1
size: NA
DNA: TGCGCCAGCAGCCTAACAGGGCCCAATGAGCAGTTCTTC
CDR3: CASSLTGPNEQFF

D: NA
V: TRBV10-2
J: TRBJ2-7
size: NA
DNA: TGCGCCAGCAGTGACCTTCCGGTGACGGGATCCTACGAGCAGTACTTC
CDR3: CASSDLPVTGSYEQYF

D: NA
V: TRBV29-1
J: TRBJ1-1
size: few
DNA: TGCAGCGTTTCGGAGGGGTCGAACACTGAAGCTTTCTTT
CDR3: CSVSEGSNTEAFF

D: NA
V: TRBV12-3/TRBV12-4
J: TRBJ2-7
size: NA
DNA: TGTGCCAGCAGTTTCAGGGGCGAGCAGTACTTC
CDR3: CASSFRGEQYF

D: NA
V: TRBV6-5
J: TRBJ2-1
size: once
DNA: TGTGCCAGCAGTTACGGGCCCGGCTCCTACAATGAGCAGTTCTTC
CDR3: CASSYGPGSYNEQFF

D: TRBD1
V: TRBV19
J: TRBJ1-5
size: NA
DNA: TGTGCCAGTACGGACAGGCGAGATCAGCCCCAGCATTTT
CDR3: CASTDRRDQPQHF

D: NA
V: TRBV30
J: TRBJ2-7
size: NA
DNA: TGTGCCTGGAGTGGGGGGACAAGGCCCCTCTTC
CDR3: CAWSGGTRPLF

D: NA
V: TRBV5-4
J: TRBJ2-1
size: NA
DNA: TGTGCCAGCAGCACAACTAAGAATGAGCAGTTCTTC
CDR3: CASSTTKNEQFF

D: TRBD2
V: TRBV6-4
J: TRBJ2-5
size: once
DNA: TGTGCCAGCAGTGGACCGGGGAGGGCGAAGGAGACCCAGTACTTC
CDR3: CASSGPGRAKETQYF

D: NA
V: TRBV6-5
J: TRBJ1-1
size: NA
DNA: TGTCGGAGGGCAGGGAGGGACCTGACTGAAGCTTTCTTT
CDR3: CRRAGRDLTEAFF

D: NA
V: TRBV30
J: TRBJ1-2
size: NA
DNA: TGTGCCTGGAGTGTTGGAGGTGGCTACACCTTC
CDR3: CAWSVGGGYTF

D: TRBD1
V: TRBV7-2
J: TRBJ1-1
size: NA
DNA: TGTGCCAGCAGCTCTGGACAGGGAAGGGGAAACACTGAAGCTTTCTTT
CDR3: CASSSGQGRGNTEAFF

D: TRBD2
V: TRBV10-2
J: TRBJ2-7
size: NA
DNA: TGCGCCAGCAGTGAGGGCCAGGGACTAGCGGTCTACGAGCAGTACTTC
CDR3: CASSEGQGLAVYEQYF

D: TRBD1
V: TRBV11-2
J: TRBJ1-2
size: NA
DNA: TGTGCCAGCAGTTATAGGACAGGGGACCCTTATGGCTACACCTTC
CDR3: CASSYRTGDPYGYTF